Judged by abundance, the clone carrying this T cell receptor (beta chain) is medium-sized. Measured with immunoSEQ multiplex PCR; TCRdb has only the in-frame clones, and not every one. The data show tens of thousands of clones, with roughly 84% seen just once and 9.5% to 15% held by the top ten. CDR1 and CDR2 (germline): SNHLY, FYNNEI. The CDR3 runs 13 residues. V lost 4 bases to trimming and J lost 11 bases, with 15 bases between them. The data were taken from a study of OX40 agonist ivuxolimab in advanced cancers. This receptor was taken from an adult with an advanced solid tumor such as melanoma, head and neck, liver or kidney cancer. The chain combines TRBV2 with TRBJ1-5; tentatively, D is TRBD1 (5 bases). Sequences were derived from CD4+ or CD8+ T cells sorted from blood, sampled in a trial of the OX40 agonist ivuxolimab. In DNA form, the CDR3 reads TGTGCCAGCAGTGGGACCGAGAAAGGGGCCCAGCATTTT. Translating gives CASSGTEKGAQHF.